This passage covers 8 T cell receptor beta chains from one sample sequenced in a study of CD8 T cells in ankylosing spondylitis. From the 5' RACE reads, TCRdb called clonotypes with MiXCR, one entry per CDR3 protein. The sample holds about 36,000 distinct CDR3 sequences; 4.5% to 6% are singletons and the top ten take more than 10%. Sequencing input: blood, either unsorted or a sorted T cell fraction (not recorded which). The receptors stem from a male donor with ankylosing spondylitis or in good health (not recorded which).

This clonotype was seen ten or more times. The rearrangement uses TRBV7-2 and TRBJ2-1, with D unclear. This CDR3 contains 12 residues. Germline V gives CDR1 SGHTA, CDR2 FQGNSA. Trimming stripped 4 bases from V and 6 bases from J, with 7 bases between. The CDR3 bases are TGTGCCAGCAGCTCGGACGCCAATGAGCAGTTCTTC. It encodes CASSSDANEQFF.

This clonotype was counted ten times or more. This CDR3 reads CSVGPNMNTEAFF. As DNA, the CDR3 is TGCAGCGTTGGCCCTAACATGAACACTGAAGCTTTCTTT. The chain employs TRBV29-1 and TRBJ1-1; D remains unclear. V lost 4 bases, J lost 0 bases, and 9 bases lay in between. This CDR3 region has 13 residues. Germline V gene data show CDR1 as SQVTM and CDR2 as ANQGSEA.

At least ten counts were recorded for this clonotype. The gene calls are TRBV2 and TRBJ2-7; D may correspond to TRBD1 or TRBD2 (6 bases each). Between the trimmed V and J ends, which lost 6 bases and 6 bases, there was a span of 27 bases. The CDR3 contains 17 residues. The V gene's germline CDR1 is SNHLY and CDR2 FYNNEI. The CDR3 reads CASSPPEGVRGAGEQYF. The CDR3 region has the DNA TGTGCCAGCAGCCCTCCTGAAGGGGTCAGGGGAGCGGGCGAGCAGTACTTC.

This clonotype was counted many times. The rearrangement links TRBV5-1 to TRBJ2-7, with D possibly being TRBD2 (6 bases). The CDR3 runs 14 residues. CDR1 SGHRS and CDR2 YFSETQ come from the germline V gene. Trimming pared 4 bases from V and 4 bases from J, leaving 15 bases between. The CDR3 sequence: CASSTLRGSYEQYF. The CDR3 DNA reads TGCGCCAGCAGCACCCTCCGGGGGTCATACGAGCAGTACTTC.

This clonotype is deemed medium-sized (0.01 to 0.1%). The chain links TRBV4-3 to TRBJ2-5; 8 bases are a match to TRBD1. Trimming took 1 base from V and 3 from J; bases not matched to a gene: 7. Germline values: CDR1 LGHNA, CDR2 YSLEER. The length of the CDR3 is 16 residues. This CDR3 is CASSQGWTGQKETQYF. CDR3 nucleotides: TGCGCCAGCAGCCAAGGGTGGACAGGGCAAAAAGAGACCCAGTACTTC.

At least ten counts were recorded for this clonotype. The gene calls are TRBV5-1 and TRBJ2-2; D is uncertain. V was shortened by 0 bases and J by 2 bases, with 11 bases between the two germline ends. The CDR3 spans 16 residues. The V gene's germline CDR1 is SGHRS and CDR2 YFSETQ. This CDR3 is CASSLARTDNTGELFF. The CDR3 nucleotides read TGCGCCAGCAGCTTGGCGCGCACGGATAACACCGGGGAGCTGTTTTTT.

This clonotype occurred many times. The chain uses TRBV20-1 and TRBJ2-3; D gene unclear. The CDR3 is made up of 19 amino acids. Trimming pared 4 bases from V and 2 bases from J, leaving 28 bases between. Germline CDR1 is DFQATT and CDR2 is SNEGSKA (reference sequence). CDR3 bases: TGCAGTGCTAATAGGTGGTCCGAGCCGGTCGAGGTTGTCACAGATACGCAGTATTTT. Translation: CSANRWSEPVEVVTDTQYF.

This clonotype was recorded at least ten times. The chain employs TRBV21-1 and TRBJ1-6; the table calls TRBD1, which could not be checked here. TRBV21-1 is described as a pseudogene. The CDR3 is made up of 17 amino acids. This chain's CDR3 is CASSKATGGSQNSPLHF. The CDR3, as DNA: TGTGCCAGCAGCAAAGCGACAGGGGGTTCCCAAAATTCACCCCTCCACTTT.